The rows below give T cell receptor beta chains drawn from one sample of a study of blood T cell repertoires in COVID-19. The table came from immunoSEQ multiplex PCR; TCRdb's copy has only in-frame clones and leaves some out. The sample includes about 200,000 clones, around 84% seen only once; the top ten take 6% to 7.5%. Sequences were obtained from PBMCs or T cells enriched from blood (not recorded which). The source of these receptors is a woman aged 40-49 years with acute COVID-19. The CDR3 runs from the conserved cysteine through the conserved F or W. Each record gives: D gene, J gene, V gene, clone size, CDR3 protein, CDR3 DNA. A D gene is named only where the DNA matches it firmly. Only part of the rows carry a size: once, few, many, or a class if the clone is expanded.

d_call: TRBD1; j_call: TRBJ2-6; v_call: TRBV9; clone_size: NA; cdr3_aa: CASSVAGGTFSGANVLTF; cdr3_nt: TGTGCCAGCAGCGTAGCAGGGGGCACTTTCTCTGGGGCCAACGTCCTGACTTTC
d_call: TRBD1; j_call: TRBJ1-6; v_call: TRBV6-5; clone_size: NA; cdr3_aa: CASGGQGDSPLHF; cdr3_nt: TGTGCCAGTGGGGGCCAGGGGGACTCACCCCTCCACTTT
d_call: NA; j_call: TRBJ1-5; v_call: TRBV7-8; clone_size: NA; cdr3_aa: CASSSGIQDLYSNQPQHF; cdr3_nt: TGTGCCAGCAGCTCCGGGATCCAGGACCTGTATAGCAATCAGCCCCAGCATTTT
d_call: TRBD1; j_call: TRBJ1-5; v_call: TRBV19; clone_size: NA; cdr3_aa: CASSPGQGAQPQHF; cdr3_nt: TGTGCCAGTAGCCCGGGACAGGGGGCTCAGCCCCAGCATTTT
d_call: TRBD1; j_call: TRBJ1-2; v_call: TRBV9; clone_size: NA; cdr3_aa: CASSGTGTGQIYGYTF; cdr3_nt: TGTGCCAGCAGCGGAACCGGGACAGGGCAAATCTATGGCTACACCTTC
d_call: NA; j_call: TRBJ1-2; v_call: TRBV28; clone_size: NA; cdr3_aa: CASSPGNYGYTF; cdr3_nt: TGTGCCAGCAGTCCAGGGAACTATGGCTACACCTTC
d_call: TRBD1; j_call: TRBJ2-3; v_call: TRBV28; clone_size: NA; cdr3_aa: CASHRTGQSTDTQYF; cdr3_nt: TGTGCCAGCCATAGGACAGGGCAGAGCACAGATACGCAGTATTTT
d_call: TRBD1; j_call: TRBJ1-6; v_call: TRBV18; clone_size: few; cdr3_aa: CASSPRVLDRASNSPLHF; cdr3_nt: TGTGCCAGCTCACCACGGGTACTGGACAGGGCAAGTAATTCACCCCTCCACTTT
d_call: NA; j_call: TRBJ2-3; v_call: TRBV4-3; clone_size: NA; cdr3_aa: CASSQDRTSMDTQYF; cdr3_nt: TGCGCCAGCAGCCAAGATAGGACTTCCATGGATACGCAGTATTTT
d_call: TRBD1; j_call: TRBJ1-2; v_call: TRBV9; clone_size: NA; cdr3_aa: CASSVDLGGTGRGYTF; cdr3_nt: TGTGCCAGCAGCGTAGATCTAGGGGGGACAGGGCGAGGCTACACCTTC
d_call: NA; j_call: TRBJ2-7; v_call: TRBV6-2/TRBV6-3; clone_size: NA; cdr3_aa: CASSAGIQAYEQYF; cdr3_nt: TGTGCCAGCAGCGCGGGGATCCAAGCCTACGAGCAGTACTTC
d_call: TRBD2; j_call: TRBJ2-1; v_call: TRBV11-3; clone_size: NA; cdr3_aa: CASSHQLAGAFNEQFF; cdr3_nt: TGTGCCAGCAGTCACCAACTAGCGGGAGCGTTCAATGAGCAGTTCTTC
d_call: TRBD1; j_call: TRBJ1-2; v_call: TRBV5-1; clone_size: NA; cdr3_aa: CASSRDRGPSGYTF; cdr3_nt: TGCGCCAGCAGCCGGGACAGGGGGCCGTCGGGCTACACCTTC
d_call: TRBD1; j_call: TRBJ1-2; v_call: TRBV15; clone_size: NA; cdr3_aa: CATSIDRVNYGYTF; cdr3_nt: TGTGCCACCAGCATCGACAGGGTAAACTATGGCTACACCTTC
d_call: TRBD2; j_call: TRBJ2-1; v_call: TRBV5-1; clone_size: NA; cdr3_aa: CASSLGGRGIAGGPREQFF; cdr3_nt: TGCGCCAGCAGCTTGGGAGGCAGGGGGATAGCGGGAGGGCCACGTGAGCAGTTCTTC
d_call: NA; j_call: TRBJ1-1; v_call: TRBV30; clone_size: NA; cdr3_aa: CACPTRGGAEAFF; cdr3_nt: TGTGCCTGCCCAACCCGCGGGGGGGCTGAAGCTTTCTTT
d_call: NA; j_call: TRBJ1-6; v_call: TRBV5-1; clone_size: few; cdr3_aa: CASSSTSRGSYNSPLHF; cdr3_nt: TGCGCCAGCAGCTCTACGAGCAGGGGATCCTATAATTCACCCCTCCACTTT
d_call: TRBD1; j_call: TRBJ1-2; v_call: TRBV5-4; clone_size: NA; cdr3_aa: CASSYGQGYGYTF; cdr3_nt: TGTGCCAGCAGCTATGGACAGGGCTATGGCTACACCTTC
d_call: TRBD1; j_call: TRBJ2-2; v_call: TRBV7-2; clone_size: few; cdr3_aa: CASSHTDRDTGELFF; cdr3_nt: TGTGCCAGCAGCCATACCGACAGGGACACCGGGGAGCTGTTTTTT
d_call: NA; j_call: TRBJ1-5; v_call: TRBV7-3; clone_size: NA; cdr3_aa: CASSTHTGRVQPQHF; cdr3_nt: TGTGCCAGCAGCACGCACACGGGGAGAGTTCAGCCCCAGCATTTT
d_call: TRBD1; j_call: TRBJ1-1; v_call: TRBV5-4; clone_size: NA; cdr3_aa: CASSLARGQNTEAFF; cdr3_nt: TGTGCCAGCAGCTTGGCAAGGGGGCAGAACACTGAAGCTTTCTTT
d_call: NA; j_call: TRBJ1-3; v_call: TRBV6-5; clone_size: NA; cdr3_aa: CASSFDTGNTIYF; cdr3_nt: TGTGCCAGCAGTTTCGATACGGGTAACACCATATATTTT
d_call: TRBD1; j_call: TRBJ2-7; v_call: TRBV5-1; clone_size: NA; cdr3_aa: CASSQTGTGPSYEQYF; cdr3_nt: TGCGCCAGCAGCCAGACCGGGACAGGGCCCTCCTACGAGCAGTACTTC
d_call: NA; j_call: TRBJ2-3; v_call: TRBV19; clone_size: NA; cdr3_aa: CASSTSGTPGTDTQYF; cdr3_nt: TGTGCCAGTAGTACGTCCGGGACTCCAGGGACAGATACGCAGTATTTT
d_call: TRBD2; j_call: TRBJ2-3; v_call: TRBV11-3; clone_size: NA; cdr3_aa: CASSLGGADLAGGDTQYF; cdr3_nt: TGTGCCAGCAGCTTAGGAGGGGCCGACCTAGCGGGAGGAGATACGCAGTATTTT
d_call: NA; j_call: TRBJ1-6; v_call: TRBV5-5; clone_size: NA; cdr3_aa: CASSLFSTEVSYNSPLHF; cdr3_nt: TGTGCCAGCAGCTTGTTTTCGACAGAAGTCTCCTATAATTCACCCCTCCACTTT
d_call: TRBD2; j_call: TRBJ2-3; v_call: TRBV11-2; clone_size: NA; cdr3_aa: CASSLIAGGSTDTQYF; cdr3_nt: TGTGCCAGCAGCTTGATCGCGGGAGGTAGCACAGATACGCAGTATTTT
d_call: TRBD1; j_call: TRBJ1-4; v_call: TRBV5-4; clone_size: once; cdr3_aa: CASSFQGVDEKLFF; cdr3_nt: TGTGCCAGCAGTTTCCAGGGGGTGGATGAAAAACTGTTTTTT
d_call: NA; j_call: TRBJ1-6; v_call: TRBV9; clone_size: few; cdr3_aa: CASSVKENSPLHF; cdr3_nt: TGTGCCAGCAGCGTCAAAGAGAATTCACCCCTCCACTTT
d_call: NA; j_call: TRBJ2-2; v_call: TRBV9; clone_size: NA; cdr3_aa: CASSPWRGMADTGELFF; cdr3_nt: TGTGCCAGCAGCCCCTGGAGGGGTATGGCGGACACCGGGGAGCTGTTTTTT
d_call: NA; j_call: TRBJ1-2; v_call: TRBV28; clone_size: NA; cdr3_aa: CASRSTGDPNYGYTF; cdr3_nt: TGTGCCAGCAGGAGTACAGGTGACCCTAACTATGGCTACACCTTC
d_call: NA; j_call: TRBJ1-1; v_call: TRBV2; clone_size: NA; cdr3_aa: CASSEALRRTEAFF; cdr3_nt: TGTGCCAGCAGTGAAGCCCTACGGAGGACTGAAGCTTTCTTT